The source of this TCR beta chain is a study of T cell responses to AZD1222 COVID-19 vaccine (dated by TCRdb to the early 2020s). For context, the study as a whole: AZD1222 recipients given second doses at about 4 weeks or at about 12 weeks were pooled, since spike-specific TCR depth and breadth were not found to differ between the two schedules. A total of 230 to 250 trial participants underwent TCR sequencing, of whom about 210 received two doses of AZD1222 and about 26 received two doses of the MenACWY control vaccine. Trial participants were enrolled by age into subgroups of 18-55, 56-69 and 70-plus years, and around 150, 28 and 57 TCR-sequenced participants, respectively, were included in these subgroups. Study-level results and caveats: Most participants were white British and females outnumbered males, and the authors suggested that clonal diversity may have been underestimated. The vaccine-associated CD4 TCRs covered the entire spike protein, and the dominant responses fell in regions 160-218 and 743-854. After two AZD1222 doses, both the breadth and the depth of spike-specific TCRs were significantly higher than at day 0 and than in MenACWY recipients. In the small 56-69-year group, the increase in depth fell short of significance, most likely because of low power. Conclusions about previously exposed vaccinees are limited because only five to seven AZD1222 recipients were SARS-CoV-2 seropositive at baseline. Because no samples from the day 14 peak response were available, repertoires could be characterized only after the peak T cell response. Epitopes outside the regions mutated in the B.1.351 and B.1.1.7 variants were reportedly recognized by nearly half of the unique spike-specific TCRs.

The time point label, read with the paper, signifies: baseline before first vaccination. Vaccinee samples were obtained from the UK trials COV001 and COV002, which included a single-blind randomized controlled phase 2/3 trial of AZD1222 (ChAdOx1 nCoV-19) in healthy adults. For TCRbeta chain sequencing, PBMC samples were collected from trial participants at day 0 and at day 28 after the second dose. The CDR3 regions of human TCRbeta chains were subjected to immunosequencing. As for the authors' bioinformatics: Repertoire TCRs were checked for matches against a reference library of SARS-CoV-2-specific TCRs that had been generated using the MIRA antigen-specificity platform. Breadth was defined as the fraction of unique TCRs that were SARS-CoV-2-associated. Depth was defined as the fraction of total T cells that were SARS-CoV-2-associated. Using the MIRA data, each spike-specific TCR was mapped to the spike region that the TCR reacts to and placed in a CD4 or CD8 class. Log10-transformed breadth and depth values were compared by one-way ANOVA with Sidak's multiple comparisons tests. TCRdb took over this immuneACCESS table, retaining in-frame rearrangements with V and J assigned. Such tables are incomplete; in checked studies, under half of the missing clones stem from an unresolved V gene, and the remainder is unexplained. V and J calls and clone size are given by that table; D and trimming were obtained from the DNA. This sample has approximately 110,000 clones in its table, and around 94% of those were observed once. The top ten clonotypes cover around 2% of the sample.

V and J are trimmed by 8 bases and 0 bases, and the gene matches miss 4 bases of the junction. The cysteine opens and the phenylalanine closes a CDR3 of 13 amino acids. Of all the DNA, just the CDR3 is kept, 39 bases in frame from base 1. CDR1 and CDR2 (MNHEY, SVGAGI) derive from the germline V gene. Concerning this clone: Its specific antigen is unknown. No per-base quality is available; no much larger clone lies one base away.

Recombination joined TRBV6-5 with TRBJ2-7; 7 central bases correspond to TRBD1. The origin of this receptor is an adult in good health. Source: peripheral blood, taken on day 0 of AZD1222 vaccination. The nucleotide sequence is TGTGCCAGCGAGGGACAGCTCTCCTACGAGCAGTACTTC. Its protein product is CASEGQLSYEQYF.